Below are 8 T cell receptor beta chains sequenced from a single sample in a study of T-cell memory formation after mild COVID-19. TCRdb fed the 5' RACE reads into MiXCR, producing one record per CDR3 protein. The sample shows 150,000 or so distinct CDR3 sequences, 13% to 15% of them seen only once. The sequenced sample was PBMCs or a T cell subset sorted from them (not recorded which). Receptor source: an adult woman who had mild COVID-19 (a few samples of this study predate the infection). Cell type and time point are not known.

The rearrangement uses TRBV7-8 and TRBJ2-1; 11 bases map to TRBD2. CDR3 length: 16 residues. V trimming: 5 bases; J trimming: 4 bases; junction bases outside the gene matches: 7. Germline loops: CDR1 SGHVS, CDR2 FQNEAQ. The CDR3 DNA follows: TGTGCCAGCAGCCCCGGGACTAGCGGAGTGTACAATGAGCAGTTCTTC. This codes for CASSPGTSGVYNEQFF.

This clonotype was observed a few times. The rearrangement uses TRBV4-3 and TRBJ2-5, with 7 bases identical to TRBD1. The germline CDR1 and CDR2 sequences are LGHNA and YSLEER. V shed 1 base and J 2 bases; nucleotides not matched to a gene: 10. The CDR3 runs to 17 residues. CDR3 bases: TGCGCCAGCAGCCAAGGTCCGGGACAGAAGGCTCAAGAGACCCAGTACTTC. Translation: CASSQGPGQKAQETQYF.

This clonotype has more than one count but fewer than ten. The chain uses TRBV6-5 and TRBJ2-5, with D perhaps matching TRBD2 (6 bases). The CDR3 is 13 amino acids. Germline lookup yields CDR1 MNHEY and CDR2 SVGAGI. V lost 6 bases to trimming and J lost 4 bases, with 12 bases between them. CDR3 protein: CASSPIAVETQYF. In nucleotides, the CDR3 is TGTGCCAGCAGCCCTATAGCGGTAGAGACCCAGTACTTC.

This clonotype was seen only a few times. The chain carries TRBV11-2 and TRBJ2-3; possible D gene TRBD1, 6 bases. CDR3 length equals 15 residues. With 4 bases removed from V and 2 bases from J, the gap between germline ends came to 13 bases. Per the germline V gene, CDR1 is SGHAT and CDR2 is FQNNGV. CDR3 amino acids: CASSSMGHSTDTQYF. The CDR3 coding sequence is TGTGCCAGCAGCTCCATGGGACATTCCACAGATACGCAGTATTTT.

The chain links TRBV9 to TRBJ2-2, with 8 bases that match TRBD1. This CDR3 has 16 residues. Germline CDR1 reads SGDLS; CDR2 reads YYNGEE. V lost 0 bases and J lost 2; bases outside the gene matches: 3. The CDR3 protein is CASSVAGTGNTGELFF. CDR3 sequence (DNA): TGTGCCAGCAGCGTAGCCGGGACAGGAAACACCGGGGAGCTGTTTTTT.

The chain joins TRBV9 to TRBJ2-1; 8 nucleotides align to TRBD2. CDR1 SGDLS and CDR2 YYNGEE come from the germline V gene. V dropped 1 base and J dropped 7; count of bases not matched to a gene: 7. The CDR3 length is 15 residues. CDR3 region: CASSVLSGRGNEQFF. Written as DNA, the CDR3 is TGTGCCAGCAGCGTATTGAGCGGGAGAGGAAATGAGCAGTTCTTC.

The V and J genes are TRBV7-9 and TRBJ2-2; D uncertain. With 5 bases removed from V and 5 bases from J, the gap between germline ends came to 15 bases. CDR1 SEHNR and CDR2 FQNEAQ come from the germline V gene (reference sequence). The CDR3 extends over 15 amino acids. The CDR3 DNA follows: TGTGCCAGCAGCCCCCGGCAACTCGGAACCGGGGAGCTGTTTTTT. It translates to CASSPRQLGTGELFF.

This clonotype has a handful of counts. The chain couples TRBV5-1 to TRBJ1-4; 7 bases line up with TRBD1. CDR3 size: 15 residues. The V gene end was trimmed by 0 bases and the J gene end by 5 bases; junction bases not matched to a gene: 4. Germline CDR1 SGHRS, CDR2 YFSETQ. CDR3 DNA: TGCGCCAGCAGCTTGGGTATAGGGGGCAATGAAAAACTGTTTTTT. Its translation is CASSLGIGGNEKLFF. Full variable domain (outside the CDR3, taken from reference TRBV5-1 and TRBJ1-4): KAGVTQTPRYLIKTRGQQVTLSCSPISGHRSVSWYQQTPGQGLQFLFEYFSETQRNKGNFPGRFSGRQFSNSRSEMNVSTLELGDSALYLCASSLGIGGNEKLFFGSGTQLSVL.